This T cell receptor beta chain was sequenced in a study of regulatory T cells in long-lasting Graves disease. The time point here: newly diagnosed GD, antithyroid drugs for less than 3 months. PBMC RNA was the source of the TCR library. Sequencing libraries for TCR beta were prepared with iRepertoire HTBI primers and Arm-PCR of CDR3 regions. TCRdb reprocessed the multiplex PCR reads with MiXCR, giving one entry per CDR3 protein. This sample has approximately 390,000 distinct CDR3 sequences, with 15% to 20% found just once. Trimming removed 1 base at V and 6 bases at J, with 19 bases between. The CDR3 sequence is 16 residues long. Germline CDR1 and CDR2: KGHSH and LQKENI. The same sample was also studied in work on T cells in Graves' hyperthyroidism and ophthalmopathy.

This TCR came from a woman between 18 and 29 years old with Graves disease. The sequencing used peripheral blood mononuclear cells (PBMCs), collected at new diagnosis, from a patient treated with antithyroid drugs. This chain uses TRBV18 with TRBJ2-7; a possible D gene is TRBD2 (5 bases). CDR3 protein: CASSPQISSRGVEQYF. For the CDR3, the DNA is TGTGCCAGCTCACCACAGATCAGCTCACGGGGAGTCGAGCAGTACTTC.